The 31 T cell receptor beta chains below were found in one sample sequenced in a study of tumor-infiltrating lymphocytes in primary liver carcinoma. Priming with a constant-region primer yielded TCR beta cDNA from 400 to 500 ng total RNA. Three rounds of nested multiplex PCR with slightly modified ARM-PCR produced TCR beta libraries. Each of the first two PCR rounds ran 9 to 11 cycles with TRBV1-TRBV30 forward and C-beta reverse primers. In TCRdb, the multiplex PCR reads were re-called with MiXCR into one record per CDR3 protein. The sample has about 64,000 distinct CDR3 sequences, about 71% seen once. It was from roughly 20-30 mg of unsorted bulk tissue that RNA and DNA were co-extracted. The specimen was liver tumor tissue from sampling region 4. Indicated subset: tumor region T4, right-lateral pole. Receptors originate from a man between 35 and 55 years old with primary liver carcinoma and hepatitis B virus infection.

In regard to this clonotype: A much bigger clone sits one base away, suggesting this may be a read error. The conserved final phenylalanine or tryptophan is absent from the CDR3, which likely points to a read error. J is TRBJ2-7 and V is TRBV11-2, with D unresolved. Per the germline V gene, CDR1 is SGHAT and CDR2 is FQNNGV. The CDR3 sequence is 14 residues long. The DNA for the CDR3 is TGTACCAGCAGCTTAACTGACACTGCCTACGAGCAGTACTAC. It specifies CTSSLTDTAYEQYY.

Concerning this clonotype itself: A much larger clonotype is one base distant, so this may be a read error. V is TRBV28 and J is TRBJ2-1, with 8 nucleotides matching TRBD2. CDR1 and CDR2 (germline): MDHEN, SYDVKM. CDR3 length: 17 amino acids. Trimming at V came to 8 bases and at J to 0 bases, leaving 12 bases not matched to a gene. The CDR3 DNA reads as TGTGCCAGCGGCCCCTCAGGCGGGGGGTACTCCTACAATGAGCAGTTCTTC. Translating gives CASGPSGGGYSYNEQFF.

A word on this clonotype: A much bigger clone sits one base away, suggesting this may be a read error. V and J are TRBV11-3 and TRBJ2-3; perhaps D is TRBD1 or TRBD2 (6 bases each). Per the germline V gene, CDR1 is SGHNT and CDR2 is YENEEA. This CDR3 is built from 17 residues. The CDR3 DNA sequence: TGTACCAGCAGCTTCTCCTCCGGGGGCCTAGGGGGGGATACGCAGTATTTT. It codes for CTSSFSSGGLGGDTQYF.

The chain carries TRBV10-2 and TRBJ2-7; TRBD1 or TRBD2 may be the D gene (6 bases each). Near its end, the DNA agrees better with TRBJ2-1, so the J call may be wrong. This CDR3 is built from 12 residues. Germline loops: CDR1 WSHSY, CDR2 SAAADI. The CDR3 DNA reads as TGCGCCAGCAAGGGGGGCTCCTACGAACAGTTCTTC. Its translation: CASKGGSYEQFF.

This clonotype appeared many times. The CDR3 sequence is CAISQDRVKETQYF. The CDR3 DNA reads TGTGCCATCAGCCAGGACAGGGTCAAAGAGACCCAGTACTTC. The rearrangement uses TRBV10-3 and TRBJ2-5, with 8 nucleotides matching TRBD1. This CDR3 comprises 14 residues. After removal of 6 bases from V and 3 bases from J, the junction contained 6 bases not matched to a gene. Germline CDR1 ENHRY, CDR2 SYGVKD.

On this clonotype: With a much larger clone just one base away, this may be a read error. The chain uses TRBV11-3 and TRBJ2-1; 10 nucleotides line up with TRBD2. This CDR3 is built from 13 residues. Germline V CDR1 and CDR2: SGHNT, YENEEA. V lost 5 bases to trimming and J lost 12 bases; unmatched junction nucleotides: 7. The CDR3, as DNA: TGTGCCAGCAGCATACTAGCGGGACCCGGGCAGTTCTTC. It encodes CASSILAGPGQFF. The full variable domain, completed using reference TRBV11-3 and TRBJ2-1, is EAGVVQSPRYKIIEKKQPVAFWCNPISGHNTLYWYLQNLGQGPELLIRYENEEAVDDSQLPKDRFSAERLKGVDSTLKIQPAELGDSAVYLCASSILAGPGQFFGPGTRLTVL.

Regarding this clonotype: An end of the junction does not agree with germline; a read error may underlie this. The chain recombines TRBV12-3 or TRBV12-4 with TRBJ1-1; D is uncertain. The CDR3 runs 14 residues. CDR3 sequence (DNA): TGTGCCATCAGCGCCGGTACCTTGAACTCTGAAGCTTTCTTT. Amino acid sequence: CAISAGTLNSEAFF.

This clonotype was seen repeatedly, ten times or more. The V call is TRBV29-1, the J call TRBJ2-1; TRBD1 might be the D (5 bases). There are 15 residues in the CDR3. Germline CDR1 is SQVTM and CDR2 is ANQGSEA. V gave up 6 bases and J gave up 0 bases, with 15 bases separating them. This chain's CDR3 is CSVGPPSSSYNEQFF. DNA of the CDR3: TGCAGCGTGGGGCCTCCTTCCAGCTCCTACAATGAGCAGTTCTTC.

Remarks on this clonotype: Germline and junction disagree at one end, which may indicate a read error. The CDR3 nucleotides read TGTGTCAGCAGCCAAGATACCACGTCCGAAGCTTTCTTT. Its protein is CVSSQDTTSEAFF. The gene calls are TRBV4-3 and TRBJ1-1, with D unclear. Germline lookup yields CDR1 LGHNA and CDR2 YSLEER. The CDR3 sequence is 13 residues long.

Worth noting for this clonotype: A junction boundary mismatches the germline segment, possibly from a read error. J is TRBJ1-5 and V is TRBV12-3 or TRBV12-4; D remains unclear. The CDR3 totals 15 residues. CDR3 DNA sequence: TGTGCCAGCAGTTTTGGGCAAGGAGGCAATCAGCTCCAGCAATTT. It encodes CASSFGQGGNQLQQF.

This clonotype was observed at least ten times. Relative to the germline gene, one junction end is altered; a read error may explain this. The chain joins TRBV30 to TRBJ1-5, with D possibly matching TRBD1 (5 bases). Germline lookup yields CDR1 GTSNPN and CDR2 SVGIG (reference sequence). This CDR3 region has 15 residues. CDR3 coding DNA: TGTACCTGGAGTGTACTCGGCAGGGAGGCACAGCCCCAGCATTTT. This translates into CTWSVLGREAQPQHF.

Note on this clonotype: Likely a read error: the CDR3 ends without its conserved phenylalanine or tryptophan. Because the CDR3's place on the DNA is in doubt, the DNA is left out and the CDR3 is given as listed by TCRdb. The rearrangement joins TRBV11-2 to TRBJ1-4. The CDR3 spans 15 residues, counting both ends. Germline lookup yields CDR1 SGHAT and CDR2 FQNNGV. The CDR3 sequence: CAISLDGFANEKPFI.

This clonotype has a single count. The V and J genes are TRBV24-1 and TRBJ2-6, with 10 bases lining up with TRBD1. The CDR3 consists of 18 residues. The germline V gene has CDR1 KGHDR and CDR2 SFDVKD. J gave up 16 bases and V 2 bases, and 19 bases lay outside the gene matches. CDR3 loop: CATSDSGTGDSGANELTF. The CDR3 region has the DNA TGTGCCACCAGTGATTCCGGGACAGGGGACTCTGGGGCCAACGAACTGACTTTC.

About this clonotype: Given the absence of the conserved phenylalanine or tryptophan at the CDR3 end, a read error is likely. The CDR3 region has the DNA TGTGCCAGCAGCTTGACAGAGACAGCTAACTATGGCTACACCTTA. Translation: CASSLTETANYGYTL. V gene TRBV6-1 combines with J gene TRBJ1-2; D perhaps matches TRBD1 (5 bases). The CDR3 has 15 amino acids. In germline, CDR1 is MNHNS, CDR2 SASEGT. The V and J ends lost 6 bases and 0 bases respectively, with 14 bases between them.

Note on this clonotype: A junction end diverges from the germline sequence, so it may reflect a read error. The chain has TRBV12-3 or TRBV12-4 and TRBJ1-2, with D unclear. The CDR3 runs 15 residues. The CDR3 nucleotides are TGTGCCAGCATAACGCGAGACTCGACCGGCTATGGCTACGCCTTC. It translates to CASITRDSTGYGYAF.

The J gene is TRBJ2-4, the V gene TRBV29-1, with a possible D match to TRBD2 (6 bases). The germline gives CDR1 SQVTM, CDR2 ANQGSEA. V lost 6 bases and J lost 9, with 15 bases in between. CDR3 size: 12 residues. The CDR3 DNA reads TGCAGCGTAATTCACAGGAGGGGCATTCAGTACTTC. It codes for CSVIHRRGIQYF.

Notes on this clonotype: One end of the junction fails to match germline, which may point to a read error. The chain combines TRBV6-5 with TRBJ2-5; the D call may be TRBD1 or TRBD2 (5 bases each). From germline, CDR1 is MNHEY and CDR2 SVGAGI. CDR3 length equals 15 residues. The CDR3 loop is CAGSLMSPGRDTQYF. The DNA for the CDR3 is TGTGCCGGCAGCCTTATGAGCCCGGGGCGAGATACTCAGTACTTC.

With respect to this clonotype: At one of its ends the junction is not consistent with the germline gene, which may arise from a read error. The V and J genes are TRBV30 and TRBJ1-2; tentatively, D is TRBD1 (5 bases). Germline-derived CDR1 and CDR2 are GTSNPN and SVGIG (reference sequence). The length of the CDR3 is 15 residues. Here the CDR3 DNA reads TGCGCCTGGAGTAAAGGGGCAGCCCTAAACTATGGCTACACCTTC. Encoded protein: CAWSKGAALNYGYTF.

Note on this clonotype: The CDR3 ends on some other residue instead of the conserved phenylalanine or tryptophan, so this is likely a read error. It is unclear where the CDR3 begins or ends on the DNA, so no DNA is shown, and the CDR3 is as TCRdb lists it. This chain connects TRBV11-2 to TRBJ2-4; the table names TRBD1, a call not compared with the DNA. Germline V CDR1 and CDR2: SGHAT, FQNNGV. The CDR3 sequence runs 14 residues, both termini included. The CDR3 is CASSQGDVGDIQYY.

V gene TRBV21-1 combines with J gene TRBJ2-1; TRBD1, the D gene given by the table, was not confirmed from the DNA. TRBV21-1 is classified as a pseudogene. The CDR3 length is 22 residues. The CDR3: CASSKGTNRDIVYRSSYNEQFF. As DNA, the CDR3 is TGTGCCAGCAGCAAAGGAACCAACCGGGACATAGTTTACCGCAGCTCCTACAATGAACAGTTCTTC.

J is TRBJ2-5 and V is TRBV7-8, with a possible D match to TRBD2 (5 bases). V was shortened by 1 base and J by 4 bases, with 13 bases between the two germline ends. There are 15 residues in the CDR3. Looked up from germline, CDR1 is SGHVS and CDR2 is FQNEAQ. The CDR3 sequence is CASSLVSGERETQYF. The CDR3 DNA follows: TGTGCCAGCAGCTTAGTCTCCGGGGAAAGAGAGACCCAGTACTTC. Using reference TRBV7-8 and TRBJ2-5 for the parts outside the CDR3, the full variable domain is GAGVSQSPRYKVAKRGQDVALRCDPISGHVSLFWYQQALGQGPEFLTYFQNEAQLDKSGLPSDRFFAERPEGSVSTLKIQRTQQEDSAVYLCASSLVSGERETQYFGPGTRLLVL.

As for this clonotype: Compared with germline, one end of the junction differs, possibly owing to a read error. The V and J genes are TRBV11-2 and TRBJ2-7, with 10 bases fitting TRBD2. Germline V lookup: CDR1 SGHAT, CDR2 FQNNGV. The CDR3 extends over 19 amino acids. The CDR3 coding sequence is TGTGCCAGTAGCTTTGCACGGCAGACTAGCGGGCACTTTACCTACGAGCAGTACTTC. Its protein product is CASSFARQTSGHFTYEQYF.

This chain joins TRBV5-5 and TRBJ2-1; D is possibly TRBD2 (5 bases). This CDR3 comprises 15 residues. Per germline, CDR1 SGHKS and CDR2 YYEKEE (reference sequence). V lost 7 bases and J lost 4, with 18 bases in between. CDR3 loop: CASGPGEGSYNEQFF. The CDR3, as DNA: TGTGCCAGCGGCCCTGGAGAGGGTTCATACAATGAGCAGTTCTTC. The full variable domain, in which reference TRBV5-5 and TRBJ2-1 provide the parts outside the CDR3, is DAGVTQSPTHLIKTRGQQVTLRCSPISGHKSVSWYQQVLGQGPQFIFQYYEKEERGRGNFPDRFSARQFPNYSSELNVNALLLGDSALYLCASGPGEGSYNEQFFGPGTRLTVL.

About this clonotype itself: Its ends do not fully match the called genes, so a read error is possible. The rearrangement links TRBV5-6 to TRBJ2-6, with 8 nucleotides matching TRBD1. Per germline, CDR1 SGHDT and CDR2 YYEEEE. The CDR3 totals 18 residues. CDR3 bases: TGTGCCAGCAGCTTGTGGACAGGGTGGCTTTCTGGGGCCAACGTCTTGACTTTC. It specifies CASSLWTGWLSGANVLTF.

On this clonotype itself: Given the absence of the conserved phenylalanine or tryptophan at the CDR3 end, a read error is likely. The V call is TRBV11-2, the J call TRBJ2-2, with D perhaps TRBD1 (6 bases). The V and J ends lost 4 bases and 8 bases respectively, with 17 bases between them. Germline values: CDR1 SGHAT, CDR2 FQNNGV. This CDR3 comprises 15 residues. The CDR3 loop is CASSSRGSAPGELFY. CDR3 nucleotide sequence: TGTGCCAGCAGCTCTAGGGGGAGTGCCCCAGGGGAGCTGTTTTAT.

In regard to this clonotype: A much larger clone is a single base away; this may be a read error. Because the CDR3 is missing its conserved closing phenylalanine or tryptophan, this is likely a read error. This CDR3 is CASSQFPPPAHNEQFS. The CDR3 coding sequence is TGCGCCAGCAGTCAATTCCCCCCCCCGGCGCACAATGAGCAGTTCTCC. The chain joins TRBV4-3 to TRBJ2-1; unclear D gene. Trimming removed 6 bases from V and 5 bases from J, with 20 bases in between. The CDR3 length is 16 residues. Per the germline V gene, CDR1 is LGHNA and CDR2 is YSLEER.

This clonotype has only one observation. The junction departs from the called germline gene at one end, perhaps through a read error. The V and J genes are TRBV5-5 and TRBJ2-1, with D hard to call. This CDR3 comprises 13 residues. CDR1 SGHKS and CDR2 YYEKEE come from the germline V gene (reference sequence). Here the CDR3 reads CASSSRKNNEQFF. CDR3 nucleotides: TGTGCCAGCAGCTCCCGTAAGAACAATGAACAGTTCTTC.

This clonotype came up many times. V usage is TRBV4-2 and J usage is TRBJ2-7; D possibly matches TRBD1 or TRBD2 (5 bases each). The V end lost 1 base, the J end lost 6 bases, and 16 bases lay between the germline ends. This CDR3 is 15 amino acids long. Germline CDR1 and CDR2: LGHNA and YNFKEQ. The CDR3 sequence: CASSQGAADKLEQYF. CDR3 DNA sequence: TGTGCCAGCAGCCAAGGGGCAGCGGACAAGCTCGAGCAGTACTTC.

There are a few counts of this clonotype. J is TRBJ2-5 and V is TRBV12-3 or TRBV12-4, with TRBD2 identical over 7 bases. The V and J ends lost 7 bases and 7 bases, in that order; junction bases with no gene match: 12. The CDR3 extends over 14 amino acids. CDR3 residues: CASIPREDLLTQYF. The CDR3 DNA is TGTGCCAGCATCCCCCGGGAGGATCTGTTGACCCAGTACTTC.

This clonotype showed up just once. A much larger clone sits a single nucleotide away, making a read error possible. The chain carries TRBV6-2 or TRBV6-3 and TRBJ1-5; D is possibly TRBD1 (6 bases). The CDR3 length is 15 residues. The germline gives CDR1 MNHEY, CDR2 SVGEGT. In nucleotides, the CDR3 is TGTGCCAGCAGTCTCAGGGGAGGGAGCAATCAGTCCCAGCATTTT. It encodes CASSLRGGSNQSQHF.

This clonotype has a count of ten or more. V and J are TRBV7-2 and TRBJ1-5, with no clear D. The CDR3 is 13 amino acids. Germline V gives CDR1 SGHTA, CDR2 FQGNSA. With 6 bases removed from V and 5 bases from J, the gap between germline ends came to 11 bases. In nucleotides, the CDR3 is TGTGCCAGCAGTGCCACCAATGATCAGCCCCAGCATTTT. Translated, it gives CASSATNDQPQHF.